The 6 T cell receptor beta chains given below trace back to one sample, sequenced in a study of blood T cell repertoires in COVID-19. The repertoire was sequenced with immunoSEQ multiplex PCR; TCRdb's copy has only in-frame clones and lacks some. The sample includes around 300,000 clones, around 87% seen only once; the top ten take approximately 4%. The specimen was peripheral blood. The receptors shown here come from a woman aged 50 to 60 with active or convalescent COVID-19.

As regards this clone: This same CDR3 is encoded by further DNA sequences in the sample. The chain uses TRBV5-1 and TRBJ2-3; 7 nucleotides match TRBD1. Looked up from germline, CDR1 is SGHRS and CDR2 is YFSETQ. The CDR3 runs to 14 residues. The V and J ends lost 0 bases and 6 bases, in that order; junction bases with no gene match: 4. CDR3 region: CASSLGQGADTQYF. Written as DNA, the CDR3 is TGCGCCAGCAGCTTGGGACAGGGAGCCGATACGCAGTATTTT.

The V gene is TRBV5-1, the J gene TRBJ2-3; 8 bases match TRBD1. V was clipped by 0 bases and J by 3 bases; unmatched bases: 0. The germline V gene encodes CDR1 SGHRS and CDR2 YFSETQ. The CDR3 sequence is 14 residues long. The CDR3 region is CASSLGTGTDTQYF. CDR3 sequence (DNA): TGCGCCAGCAGCTTGGGGACAGGGACAGATACGCAGTATTTT.

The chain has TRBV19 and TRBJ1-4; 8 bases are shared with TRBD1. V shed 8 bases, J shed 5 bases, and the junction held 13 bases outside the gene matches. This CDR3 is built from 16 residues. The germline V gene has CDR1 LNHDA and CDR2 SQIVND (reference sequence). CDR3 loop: CASCRATGGINEKLFF. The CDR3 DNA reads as TGTGCCAGTTGCCGGGCCACAGGGGGGATAAATGAAAAACTGTTTTTT.

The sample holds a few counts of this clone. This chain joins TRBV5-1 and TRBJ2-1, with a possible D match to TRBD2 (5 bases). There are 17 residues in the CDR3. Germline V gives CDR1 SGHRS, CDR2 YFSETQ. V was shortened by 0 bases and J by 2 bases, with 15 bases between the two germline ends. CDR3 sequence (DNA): TGCGCCAGCAGCTTGGGTCCCTTCGGGGAGCCCTACAATGAGCAGTTCTTC. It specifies CASSLGPFGEPYNEQFF.

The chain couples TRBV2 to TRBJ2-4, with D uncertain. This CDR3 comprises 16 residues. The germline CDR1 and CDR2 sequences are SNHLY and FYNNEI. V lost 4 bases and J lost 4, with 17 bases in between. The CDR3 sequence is CASSVGTKAGKNIQYF. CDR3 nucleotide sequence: TGTGCCAGCAGTGTTGGAACCAAGGCCGGGAAAAACATTCAGTACTTC. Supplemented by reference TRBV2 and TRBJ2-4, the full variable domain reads EPEVTQTPSHQVTQMGQEVILRCVPISNHLYFYWYRQILGQKVEFLVSFYNNEISEKSEIFDDQFSVERPDGSNFTLKIRSTKLEDSAMYFCASSVGTKAGKNIQYFGAGTRLSVL.

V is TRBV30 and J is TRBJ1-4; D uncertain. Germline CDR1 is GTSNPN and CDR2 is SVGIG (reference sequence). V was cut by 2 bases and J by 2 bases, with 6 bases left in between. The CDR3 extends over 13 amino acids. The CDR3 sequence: CAWSLRTNEKLFF. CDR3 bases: TGTGCCTGGAGTCTGAGGACTAATGAAAAACTGTTTTTT.